This T cell receptor (beta chain) is drawn from a study of early T cells in non-severe SARS-CoV-2 infection. This CDR3 comprises 15 residues. The ends lost 4 bases at V and 4 bases at J; junction bases unmatched: 9. The germline V gene has CDR1 SGHKS and CDR2 YYEKEE (reference sequence). One entry per CDR3 protein results from TCRdb running MiXCR on the 5' RACE reads. Of some 60,000 distinct CDR3 sequences listed, roughly 10% are singletons. The TCR sequence derives from an adult who was a healthcare worker with PCR-confirmed SARS-CoV-2 infection or an uninfected control (not recorded which). The rearrangement uses TRBV5-5 and TRBJ2-7; TRBD2 matches 9 bases. The sequenced sample was whole blood. The chain's CDR3 is CASSVDAGGAYEQYF. DNA of the CDR3: TGTGCCAGCAGCGTAGACGCGGGAGGGGCTTACGAGCAGTACTTC.